These 3 T cell receptor beta chains share one sample of origin, sequenced in a study of OX40 agonist ivuxolimab in advanced cancers. Data came from immunoSEQ multiplex PCR; TCRdb stores just in-frame clones and leaves some out. The table lists 85,000 to 100,000 clones, about 85% of them singletons, with 3% to 4% in the top ten. The source was CD4+ or CD8+ T cells sorted from blood, collected in a trial of the OX40 agonist ivuxolimab. These receptors came from an adult with an advanced solid tumor such as melanoma, head and neck, liver or kidney cancer.

The genes are TRBV7-9 and TRBJ2-7; D possibly uses TRBD1 or TRBD2 (5 bases each). The V gene's germline CDR1 is SEHNR and CDR2 FQNEAQ (reference sequence). The ends were cut back, 5 bases at V and 3 bases at J, with 8 bases in the middle. The CDR3 runs 12 residues. In nucleotides, the CDR3 is TGTGCCAGCAGCCAGAGGGGCTACGAGCAGTACTTC. Residues: CASSQRGYEQYF.

The V and J genes are TRBV28 and TRBJ2-1; D not resolved. Looked up from germline, CDR1 is MDHEN and CDR2 is SYDVKM. V was shortened by 3 bases and J by 6 bases, with 15 bases between the two germline ends. The CDR3 covers 15 residues. The CDR3 protein is CASSLSSVTLNEQFF. The DNA of the CDR3 is TGTGCCAGCAGTTTGTCGTCTGTCACTCTCAATGAGCAGTTCTTC.

The CDR3 DNA is TGTGCCACGGGGACAGGGGACTGGGCTTTCTTT. Its protein is CATGTGDWAFF. J is TRBJ1-1 and V is TRBV7-9, with 10 bases aligning to TRBD1. CDR1 is SEHNR and CDR2 is FQNEAQ in the germline V gene (reference sequence). Unmatched junction bases numbered 7, after V lost 10 bases and J lost 11 bases. The CDR3 runs 11 residues.